The next 18 T cell receptor beta chains were all read from a single sample in a study of blood T cell repertoires in COVID-19. The table came from immunoSEQ multiplex PCR; TCRdb's copy has only in-frame clones and leaves some out. The data show 300,000 or so clones, with over 80% seen just once and 3% to 4% held by the top ten. The source material was peripheral blood. These receptors originate from a middle-aged woman with acute or convalescent COVID-19.

The chain joins TRBV7-2 to TRBJ1-1; a weak D match, TRBD1 (6 bases). This CDR3 is 13 amino acids long. Trimming shortened V by 5 bases and J by 8 bases, and 15 bases separated the two germline ends. Germline loops: CDR1 SGHTA, CDR2 FQGNSA. CDR3 in amino acids: CASSPQGRNEAFF. DNA for the CDR3: TGTGCCAGCAGCCCCCAGGGGCGCAACGAAGCTTTCTTT.

With regard to this clone: Other DNA sequences in this sample translate to the same CDR3. The chain is built from TRBV5-1 and TRBJ1-1, with D perhaps TRBD1 (5 bases). The germline CDR1 and CDR2 sequences are SGHRS and YFSETQ. The CDR3 loop spans 13 amino acids. V gave up 3 bases and J gave up 1 base, with 7 bases separating them. CDR3 sequence: CASSYRRNTEAFF. For the CDR3, the DNA is TGCGCCAGCAGCTACAGGAGGAACACTGAAGCTTTCTTT.

The J gene is TRBJ2-2, the V gene TRBV2, with 8 bases that match TRBD1. The CDR3 extends over 16 amino acids. Germline-derived CDR1 and CDR2 are SNHLY and FYNNEI. J lost 1 base, V lost 5 bases, and 6 bases had no gene match. The CDR3 is CASSWRDRRNTGELFF. The CDR3 nucleotides are TGTGCCAGCAGTTGGCGGGACAGGAGGAACACCGGGGAGCTGTTTTTT. The entire variable domain, with the rest obtained from reference TRBV2 and TRBJ2-2, is as follows: EPEVTQTPSHQVTQMGQEVILRCVPISNHLYFYWYRQILGQKVEFLVSFYNNEISEKSEIFDDQFSVERPDGSNFTLKIRSTKLEDSAMYFCASSWRDRRNTGELFFGEGSRLTVL.

The chain links TRBV18 to TRBJ1-2, with D possibly TRBD1 on 5 matching bases. V dropped 8 bases and J dropped 6 bases, with 10 bases sitting between them. Looked up from germline, CDR1 is KGHSH and CDR2 is LQKENI. This CDR3 region has 11 residues. For the CDR3, the DNA is TGTGCCAGCCCGACGGGGGATGGCTACACCTTC. Translated: CASPTGDGYTF.

V gene TRBV11-2 combines with J gene TRBJ1-4, with D uncertain. Germline CDR1 is SGHAT and CDR2 is FQNNGV. V lost 1 base and J lost 7, with 7 bases in between. CDR3 size: 13 residues. The CDR3 is CASSLGAGEKLFF. The CDR3 DNA is TGTGCCAGCAGCTTAGGCGCGGGTGAAAAACTGTTTTTT.

V is TRBV19 and J is TRBJ1-6; D uncertain. This CDR3 region has 17 residues. The germline CDR1 and CDR2 sequences are LNHDA and SQIVND (reference sequence). The ends were cut back, 6 bases at V and 0 bases at J, with 15 bases in the middle. The CDR3: CASSFRQDSSYNSPLHF. CDR3 DNA: TGTGCCAGTAGCTTCAGACAAGATAGCTCCTATAATTCACCCCTCCACTTT.

The chain couples TRBV7-2 to TRBJ2-1; TRBD2 matches 8 bases. The CDR3 loop spans 13 amino acids. Germline-derived CDR1 and CDR2 are SGHTA and FQGNSA. V lost 8 bases, J lost 7 bases, and 7 bases stayed unmatched. CDR3 sequence reads: CASGKAGENEQFF. Here the CDR3 DNA reads TGTGCCAGCGGAAAAGCGGGGGAGAATGAGCAGTTCTTC.

This chain uses TRBV7-2 with TRBJ2-1; 8 bases map to TRBD2. The J segment lost 5 bases and the V segment lost 7 bases, leaving 7 bases of the junction unmatched. CDR1 is SGHTA, CDR2 FQGNSA, per germline. The CDR3 loop spans 14 amino acids. The CDR3 region has the DNA TGTGCCAGCACTAAGCGGGGGTTGAACAATGAGCAGTTCTTC. Its translation: CASTKRGLNNEQFF.

This clone was observed once. The rearrangement uses TRBV11-3 and TRBJ2-6, with D possibly being TRBD1 (5 bases). The CDR3 has 16 amino acids. Trimming took 4 bases from V and 0 from J, leaving 10 bases between them. Germline V gene data show CDR1 as SGHNT and CDR2 as YENEEA. This chain's CDR3 is CASSSDSNSGANVLTF. As DNA, the CDR3 is TGTGCCAGCAGCTCCGACAGTAACTCTGGGGCCAACGTCCTGACTTTC.

This clone was counted only a few times. The chain employs TRBV14 and TRBJ1-5; D gene uncertain. The germline gives CDR1 SGHDN, CDR2 FVKESK. The CDR3 runs to 13 residues. The ends were cut back, 3 bases at V and 4 bases at J, with 7 bases in the middle. CDR3 bases: TGTGCCAGCAGCCAGAACCAGAATCAGCCCCAGCATTTT. Translating gives CASSQNQNQPQHF.

The chain combines TRBV10-1 with TRBJ1-5; D perhaps matches TRBD1 (5 bases). The CDR3 sequence is 16 residues long. V lost 3 bases and J lost 3, with 15 bases in between. The germline gives CDR1 WNHNN, CDR2 SYGVQD (reference sequence). For the CDR3, the DNA is TGCGCCAGCAGTGAAACAGAAGGGGCGAACAATCAGCCCCAGCATTTT. Amino acid sequence: CASSETEGANNQPQHF.

The gene calls are TRBV19 and TRBJ1-1; D unresolved. Trimming stripped 7 bases from V and 3 bases from J, with 6 bases between. Germline-derived CDR1 and CDR2 are LNHDA and SQIVND (reference sequence). The CDR3 spans 11 residues. CDR3 sequence: CASKQHTEAFF. The CDR3 region has the DNA TGTGCCAGTAAACAGCACACTGAAGCTTTCTTT.

This clone was recorded a few times. The J gene is TRBJ2-4, the V gene TRBV5-1; TRBD2 matches 7 bases. V shed 1 base, J shed 0 bases, and the junction held 4 bases outside the gene matches. The length of the CDR3 is 16 residues. Germline CDR1 reads SGHRS; CDR2 reads YFSETQ. The CDR3 loop reads CASSLSGALAKNIQYF. In nucleotides, the CDR3 is TGCGCCAGCAGCTTGAGCGGGGCCCTAGCCAAAAACATTCAGTACTTC. Full variable domain (outside the CDR3, taken from reference TRBV5-1 and TRBJ2-4): KAGVTQTPRYLIKTRGQQVTLSCSPISGHRSVSWYQQTPGQGLQFLFEYFSETQRNKGNFPGRFSGRQFSNSRSEMNVSTLELGDSALYLCASSLSGALAKNIQYFGAGTRLSVL.

The rearrangement links TRBV30 to TRBJ1-6; the match to TRBD1 covers 7 bases. V shed 2 bases, J shed 0 bases, and the junction held 13 bases outside the gene matches. CDR1 and CDR2 from the germline V gene are GTSNPN and SVGIG (reference sequence). There are 19 residues in the CDR3. CDR3 nucleotides: TGTGCCTGGAGTTCCGCTCGGACAGGAATAAGCTCCTATAATTCACCCCTCCACTTT. Translated: CAWSSARTGISSYNSPLHF.

The CDR3 DNA reads TGTGCCACCAGTGATTCTCGGGACAGTACTGAAGCTTTCTTT. Translation: CATSDSRDSTEAFF. This sequence joins TRBV24-1 and TRBJ1-1, with 7 bases identical to TRBD1. Germline trimming cut 2 bases from V and 5 bases from J; bases unmatched to any gene: 4. The CDR3 is 14 residues long. The germline V gene encodes CDR1 KGHDR and CDR2 SFDVKD.

The chain is built from TRBV7-3 and TRBJ1-6; the match to TRBD1 covers 9 bases. Unmatched junction bases numbered 9, after V lost 4 bases and J lost 8 bases. The germline V gene encodes CDR1 SGHTA and CDR2 FQGTGA. CDR3 length: 16 amino acids. The CDR3 sequence: CASSSQTGGRYSPLHF. The CDR3 coding sequence is TGTGCCAGCAGCTCCCAGACAGGGGGTAGGTATTCACCCCTCCACTTT.

Points on this clone: Other nucleotide sequences in the sample specify the same CDR3. The chain has TRBV3-1 (or the pseudogene TRBV3-2) and TRBJ1-5, with TRBD1 as a possible D gene (5 bases). The CDR3 sequence is 14 residues long. V lost 1 base, J lost 2 bases, and 6 bases lay in between. Germline V gives CDR1 LGHDT, CDR2 YNNKEL (reference sequence). The CDR3 region has the DNA TGTGCCAGCAGCCAAGGCAGGGGCAATCAGCCCCAGCATTTT. This encodes CASSQGRGNQPQHF.

Here the CDR3 reads CAIRGLAGESYPGELFF. The CDR3 DNA reads as TGTGCCATCAGAGGACTAGCGGGGGAATCCTACCCCGGGGAGCTGTTTTTT. The chain is built from TRBV10-3 and TRBJ2-2; TRBD2 aligns across 13 bases. The junction had 10 bases not matched to a gene; V was cut back by 6 bases and J by 6 bases. The germline V gene encodes CDR1 ENHRY and CDR2 SYGVKD. The CDR3 spans 17 residues.